Listed here are 13 T cell receptor beta chains from one sample, sequenced in a study of shared clonotypes between healthy human individuals. This table comes from immunoSEQ multiplex PCR, and its TCRdb copy is limited to in-frame clones, with some not included. The sample lists fewer than 350,000 clones; around nine tenths were seen once. Source material: memory CD8+ T cells sorted from blood. Subset: CD45RO+ cells pooled with CCR7-negative TemRA cells. All receptors come from a young man in good health.

This clone has just a few counts. The chain joins TRBV30 to TRBJ1-1; 8 nucleotides agree with TRBD1. Germline-derived CDR1 and CDR2 are GTSNPN and SVGIG (reference sequence). V was clipped by 0 bases and J by 5 bases; unmatched bases: 8. This CDR3 contains 15 residues. The CDR3 DNA follows: TGTGCCTGGAGTGTACTCAGGACAGGGAGTACTGAAGCTTTCTTT. This gives the protein CAWSVLRTGSTEAFF.

The chain joins TRBV4-1 to TRBJ2-1, with D perhaps matching TRBD2 (6 bases). Germline V gene sequence: CDR1 MGHRA, CDR2 YSYEKL. The CDR3 spans 16 residues. V lost 0 bases, J lost 0 bases, and 9 bases lay in between. This chain's CDR3 is CASSQDPGDSYNEQFF. The CDR3 DNA sequence: TGCGCCAGCAGCCAAGATCCGGGGGACTCCTACAATGAGCAGTTCTTC.

The chain has TRBV7-9 and TRBJ2-3; TRBD2 aligns across 11 bases. J lost 7 bases, V lost 5 bases, and 11 bases had no gene match. The CDR3 runs 16 residues. Germline V gives CDR1 SEHNR, CDR2 FQNEAQ (reference sequence). This CDR3 is CASSRTSGGPRNTQYF. CDR3 in DNA: TGTGCCAGCAGCCGAACTAGCGGGGGTCCACGAAATACGCAGTATTTT.

The chain is built from TRBV7-6 and TRBJ2-7, with a possible D match to TRBD1 (5 bases). Germline V lookup: CDR1 SGHVS, CDR2 FNYEAQ. The V and J ends lost 5 bases and 2 bases respectively, with 28 bases between them. The CDR3 loop spans 19 amino acids. The CDR3 DNA sequence: TGTGCCAGCAGCCGATTTGGGCAGGGTCCAGAGGTCCCAACCTACGAGCAGTACTTC. Protein: CASSRFGQGPEVPTYEQYF.

The rearrangement uses TRBV7-9 and TRBJ2-5, with 8 nucleotides matching TRBD1. CDR3 length: 13 amino acids. Trimming cost V 3 bases and J 7 bases; bases outside gene matches: 4. Germline lookup yields CDR1 SEHNR and CDR2 FQNEAQ (reference sequence). CDR3 amino acids: CASSFTGGGTQYF. CDR3 DNA: TGTGCCAGCAGCTTCACAGGGGGAGGGACCCAGTACTTC.

This chain connects TRBV6-1 to TRBJ1-1, with TRBD1 matching over 7 bases. V shed 7 bases and J 1 base; nucleotides not matched to a gene: 9. CDR1 and CDR2 (germline): MNHNS, SASEGT. This CDR3 contains 15 residues. The chain's CDR3 is CASTADRVGNTEAFF. CDR3 nucleotide sequence: TGTGCCAGCACCGCAGACAGGGTAGGGAACACTGAAGCTTTCTTT.

The sample holds a few counts of this clone. The chain is built from TRBV5-6 and TRBJ2-7; 7 bases are shared with TRBD2. Germline loops: CDR1 SGHDT, CDR2 YYEEEE. Losses at the gene ends were 5 bases for V and 0 bases for J; bases not matched to a gene: 8. The CDR3 runs to 15 residues. The CDR3 loop reads CASSSGLGGSYEQYF. CDR3 sequence (DNA): TGTGCCAGCAGTTCCGGACTAGGAGGCTCCTACGAGCAGTACTTC.

A single count supports this clone. The V gene is TRBV18, the J gene TRBJ1-1; TRBD1 aligns across 7 bases. Germline CDR1 reads KGHSH; CDR2 reads LQKENI. V dropped 3 bases and J dropped 7; count of bases not matched to a gene: 5. The CDR3 sequence is 13 residues long. This CDR3 reads CASSPWTGFEAFF. CDR3 DNA sequence: TGTGCCAGCTCACCCTGGACAGGCTTTGAAGCTTTCTTT. Using reference TRBV18 and TRBJ1-1 for the parts outside the CDR3, the full variable domain is NAGVMQNPRHLVRRRGQEARLRCSPMKGHSHVYWYRQLPEEGLKFMVYLQKENIIDESGMPKERFSAEFPKEGPSILRIQQVVRGDSAAYFCASSPWTGFEAFFGQGTRLTVV.

This sequence joins TRBV2 and TRBJ2-3; TRBD1 matches 7 bases. The CDR3 is made up of 14 amino acids. Germline-derived CDR1 and CDR2 are SNHLY and FYNNEI. The junction had 5 bases not matched to a gene; V was cut back by 7 bases and J by 1 base. The CDR3 region is CASNDRERTDTQYF. The CDR3 DNA reads as TGTGCCAGCAACGACAGGGAGCGCACAGATACGCAGTATTTT.

This clone was recorded only once. V gene TRBV7-9 combines with J gene TRBJ1-5; 7 nucleotides match TRBD1. The CDR3 runs to 14 residues. V shed 4 bases and J 3 bases; nucleotides not matched to a gene: 3. Germline CDR1 reads SEHNR; CDR2 reads FQNEAQ (reference sequence). The chain's CDR3 is CASSSGTDNQPQHF. CDR3 DNA sequence: TGTGCCAGCAGCTCCGGGACAGACAATCAGCCCCAGCATTTT.

This chain links TRBV27 with TRBJ1-2; D is unresolved. V was clipped by 5 bases and J by 4 bases, with 11 bases between them. This CDR3 has 13 residues. Germline CDR1 is MNHEY and CDR2 is SMNVEV (reference sequence). CDR3 in DNA: TGTGCCAGCAGTATAAGAAGCGGCTATGGCTACACCTTC. Translating gives CASSIRSGYGYTF.

The chain joins TRBV28 to TRBJ2-1; 8 bases line up with TRBD2. The ends lost 7 bases at V and 2 bases at J; junction bases unmatched: 7. Germline loops: CDR1 MDHEN, CDR2 SYDVKM. The CDR3 is made up of 15 amino acids. CDR3 residues: CASNRVGGAYNEQFF. CDR3 DNA: TGTGCCAGCAACCGGGTCGGGGGGGCCTACAATGAGCAGTTCTTC.

The chain combines TRBV9 with TRBJ2-7, with 8 bases that match TRBD1. The CDR3 extends over 13 amino acids. V gave up 3 bases and J gave up 8 bases; unmatched junction bases: 7. CDR1 SGDLS and CDR2 YYNGEE come from the germline V gene. CDR3 nucleotide sequence: TGTGCCAGCAGCGGAACTACAGGGGGGAAGCAGTACTTC. This encodes CASSGTTGGKQYF.